A single sample is the source of the 18 T cell receptor beta chains below, sequenced in a study of radiotherapy plus CTLA-4 blockade in lung cancer. Only in-frame clones appear in the TCRdb table, and some are missing; sequencing was by immunoSEQ multiplex PCR. This table holds about 31,000 clones, around 70% found once. This specimen was peripheral blood, taken from a patient treated with radiotherapy plus ipilimumab. These receptors originate from a human donor with non-small cell lung cancer whose response to radiotherapy plus ipilimumab could not be evaluated.

The chain recombines TRBV6-5 with TRBJ1-5; D ambiguous. CDR3 length: 14 residues. Germline V gene lookup returns CDR1 MNHEY and CDR2 SVGAGI. Deletions cut 5 bases from V and 3 bases from J, with 11 bases between. CDR3 protein: CASSVWQFNQPQHF. CDR3 DNA: TGTGCCAGCAGTGTCTGGCAGTTCAATCAGCCCCAGCATTTT.

The CDR3 is CASSQSKSGTDYGYTF. In DNA, the CDR3 is TGTGCCAGTAGTCAATCAAAATCCGGGACAGACTATGGCTACACCTTC. V and J are TRBV19 and TRBJ1-2; 7 nucleotides line up with TRBD1. There are 16 residues in the CDR3. Germline V CDR1 and CDR2: LNHDA, SQIVND (reference sequence). Trimming removed 5 bases from V and 3 bases from J; junction bases left unmatched: 12.

The chain carries TRBV4-1 and TRBJ1-5; D not certain. V lost 5 bases to trimming and J lost 7 bases, with 12 bases between them. Looked up from germline, CDR1 is MGHRA and CDR2 is YSYEKL. This CDR3 comprises 13 residues. The CDR3 DNA reads TGCGCCAGCAGCTGGGCCGGCGGGCAGCCCCAGCATTTT. Translating it yields CASSWAGGQPQHF.

J is TRBJ2-7 and V is TRBV2, with D perhaps TRBD1 (6 bases). Germline V gene lookup returns CDR1 SNHLY and CDR2 FYNNEI. Trimming pared 6 bases from V and 4 bases from J, leaving 16 bases between. The CDR3 is 14 residues long. CDR3 loop: CASSRDRSTYEQYF. The DNA for the CDR3 is TGTGCCAGCAGCCGTGACAGGTCCACTTACGAGCAGTACTTC. Full variable domain (rest looked up from reference TRBV2 and TRBJ2-7): EPEVTQTPSHQVTQMGQEVILRCVPISNHLYFYWYRQILGQKVEFLVSFYNNEISEKSEIFDDQFSVERPDGSNFTLKIRSTKLEDSAMYFCASSRDRSTYEQYFGPGTRLTVT.

J is TRBJ2-7 and V is TRBV6-5; tentative D call: TRBD1 (6 bases). With 6 bases removed from V and 4 bases from J, the gap between germline ends came to 16 bases. There are 14 residues in the CDR3. Per germline, CDR1 MNHEY and CDR2 SVGAGI. CDR3 DNA: TGTGCCAGCAGCCGAACCGGGACATCGTACGAGCAGTACTTC. Its translation is CASSRTGTSYEQYF.

This clone has more than one count but fewer than ten. The V and J genes are TRBV4-1 and TRBJ1-4; 7 nucleotides agree with TRBD1. The V gene's germline CDR1 is MGHRA and CDR2 YSYEKL. CDR3 size: 17 residues. The J segment lost 3 bases and the V segment lost 3 bases, leaving 10 bases of the junction unmatched. The CDR3 DNA is TGCGCCAGCAGCCAGAGAGGACAGGCGGTGGCTAATGAAAAACTGTTTTTT. Its protein is CASSQRGQAVANEKLFF.

This sequence joins TRBV30 and TRBJ2-1; D may be TRBD2 (6 bases). The CDR3 runs 16 residues. Germline V gives CDR1 GTSNPN, CDR2 SVGIG (reference sequence). V lost 3 bases, J lost 7 bases, and 22 bases lay in between. The CDR3 reads CAWRRGGGMLTNEQFF. The CDR3 DNA follows: TGTGCCTGGAGAAGAGGAGGAGGGATGCTAACGAATGAGCAGTTCTTC.

The chain carries TRBV10-2 and TRBJ2-3, with TRBD2 as a possible D gene (5 bases). The CDR3 loop spans 13 amino acids. Germline V gene lookup returns CDR1 WSHSY and CDR2 SAAADI. Trimming cost V 5 bases and J 5 bases, with 11 bases left between them. The CDR3 reads CASSKRWGDTQYF. CDR3 DNA: TGCGCCAGCAGTAAGCGGTGGGGAGATACGCAGTATTTT.

This clone occurred a few times. V and J are TRBV5-1 and TRBJ1-1; 9 nucleotides align to TRBD1. Germline CDR1 SGHRS, CDR2 YFSETQ. V dropped 4 bases and J dropped 1; count of bases not matched to a gene: 2. The CDR3 spans 14 residues. The DNA of the CDR3 is TGCGCCAGCAGCCGGGGACAGGGGAACACTGAAGCTTTCTTT. Protein product: CASSRGQGNTEAFF.

The table lists this clone with a count of one. The gene calls are TRBV5-1 and TRBJ1-4; the D is unclear. V lost 1 base and J 5 bases, leaving 9 bases between the germline ends. CDR1 is SGHRS, CDR2 YFSETQ, per germline. The CDR3 consists of 14 residues. CDR3 in DNA: TGCGCCAGCAGCTTGATGGTCGGGAATGAAAAACTGTTTTTT. It yields the protein CASSLMVGNEKLFF.

This rearrangement joins TRBV11-3 to TRBJ1-1; possibly TRBD1 for D (6 bases). From germline, CDR1 is SGHNT and CDR2 YENEEA. Trimming pared 5 bases from V and 4 bases from J, leaving 11 bases between. The CDR3 covers 13 residues. The CDR3 coding sequence is TGTGCCAGCAGCAGAACAGGGCCCACTGAAGCTTTCTTT. Its translation is CASSRTGPTEAFF.

The chain recombines TRBV7-3 with TRBJ2-1, with TRBD2 matching 7 bases. The CDR3 loop spans 15 amino acids. Trimming cost V 1 base and J 3 bases; bases outside gene matches: 3. CDR1 is SGHTA and CDR2 is FQGTGA in the germline V gene. CDR3 nucleotides: TGTGCCAGCAGCTTAAATGGCGGGAGCTACAATGAGCAGTTCTTC. This translates into CASSLNGGSYNEQFF.

This rearrangement joins TRBV7-2 to TRBJ2-1; tentatively, D is TRBD2 (6 bases). CDR1 SGHTA and CDR2 FQGNSA come from the germline V gene. CDR3 length: 14 amino acids. V was clipped by 5 bases and J by 8 bases, with 16 bases between them. The CDR3 DNA reads as TGTGCCAGCAGCCCGGGACTCCTCAACGATGAGCAGTTCTTC. This sequence encodes CASSPGLLNDEQFF.

With respect to this clone: At one end the junction does not follow the germline gene, possibly because of a read error. V usage is TRBV7-8 and J usage is TRBJ2-7; weak D call: TRBD2 (5 bases). CDR1 is SGHVS and CDR2 is FQNEAQ in the germline V gene. The CDR3 consists of 10 residues. For the CDR3, the DNA is TGTGCCATCGGGAACCAGCCCCTAAACTTC. Protein product: CAIGNQPLNF.

The V and J genes are TRBV27 and TRBJ2-1, with 7 bases lining up with TRBD2. V shed 6 bases, J shed 4 bases, and the junction held 3 bases outside the gene matches. The CDR3 totals 13 residues. CDR1 and CDR2 (germline): MNHEY, SMNVEV (reference sequence). The CDR3 loop is CASRRGGYNEQFF. For the CDR3, the DNA is TGTGCCAGCAGGAGGGGAGGGTACAATGAGCAGTTCTTC.

This clone was seen a single time. The chain uses TRBV4-1 and TRBJ2-1, with 9 bases fitting TRBD1. The V gene end was trimmed by 1 base and the J gene end by 10 bases; junction bases not matched to a gene: 11. The CDR3 has 16 residues. Germline CDR1 reads MGHRA; CDR2 reads YSYEKL. CDR3 loop: CASSQVAGTGPWEQFF. The CDR3 DNA follows: TGCGCCAGCAGCCAAGTTGCAGGGACAGGGCCGTGGGAGCAGTTCTTC.

The chain links TRBV7-6 to TRBJ2-7; 12 bases are a match to TRBD2. Germline CDR1 is SGHVS and CDR2 is FNYEAQ. Germline trimming cut 2 bases from V and 3 bases from J; bases unmatched to any gene: 11. The CDR3 runs 18 residues. The CDR3 loop reads CASSLTPATSGSYYEQYF. CDR3 nucleotide sequence: TGTGCCAGCAGCTTAACCCCGGCGACTAGCGGGAGTTACTACGAGCAGTACTTC.

This sequence joins TRBV5-1 and TRBJ2-3; 11 nucleotides agree with TRBD2. The germline V gene encodes CDR1 SGHRS and CDR2 YFSETQ. V trimming: 1 base; J trimming: 2 bases; junction bases outside the gene matches: 9. The CDR3 extends over 18 amino acids. CDR3 region: CASSLTGLAGPTTDTQYF. Written as DNA, the CDR3 is TGCGCCAGCAGCTTGACAGGACTAGCGGGCCCGACCACAGATACGCAGTATTTT.